This T cell receptor (beta chain) was found in a study of T-cell reconstitution after alpha-beta-depleted transplantation in children. CDR3 length equals 15 residues. Trimming pared 3 bases from V and 8 bases from J, leaving 17 bases between. CDR1 and CDR2 from the germline V gene are SGHRS and YFSETQ. Study results and caveats: One year after transplant, T-cell counts and diversity came mostly from newly produced T cells. In patients about two months after transplant, alpha-beta T cells reportedly arose from several hundred expanded graft clones.

Unique molecular identifiers tagged the TCRbeta library. TCRdb passed the PCR reads through MiXCR, listing each CDR3 protein once. Of under 850,000 distinct CDR3 sequences in the sample, about an eighth are singletons; the top ten hold 0.79%. Notes on this clonotype: Its matching antigen is unknown.

The specimen comprised PBMCs, sampled before TCRalphabeta/CD19-depleted stem cell transplant. The chain uses TRBV5-1 and TRBJ1-4; D might be TRBD1 (6 bases). The receptor comes from a girl aged 2 to 10 with congenital amegakaryocytic thrombocytopenia, due to receive a stem cell transplant. The CDR3 spells CASSWRGDEGEKLFF. In DNA form, the CDR3 reads TGCGCCAGCAGCTGGAGGGGGGACGAAGGAGAAAAACTGTTTTTT.